A selection of T cell receptor beta chains follows, all from one sample in a study of T-cell memory formation after mild COVID-19. One entry per CDR3 protein results from TCRdb running MiXCR on the 5' RACE reads. Here the sample spans about 470,000 distinct CDR3 sequences, around a quarter being singletons. The sequencing input was PBMCs or a T cell subset sorted from them (not recorded which). The receptors derive from an adult woman who had mild COVID-19 (a few samples of this study predate the infection). Cell type and time point are not known. CDR3s include the opening cysteine and the closing phenylalanine or tryptophan. The D gene is left open where the match is weak. Some rows have no size entry. The others give once, few or many, or a class for an expanded clone.

V gene,J gene,D gene,clone size,CDR3 length,CDR3 protein,CDR3 DNA
TRBV5-1,TRBJ1-1,NA,NA,17,CASSLAGGQGWDTEAFF,TGCGCCAGCAGCTTGGCCGGGGGCCAGGGGTGGGACACTGAAGCTTTCTTT
TRBV5-1,TRBJ2-3,NA,NA,18,CASSLTPRGYGSTDTQYF,TGCGCCAGCAGCTTGACCCCCCGCGGATACGGTAGCACAGATACGCAGTATTTT
TRBV6-1,TRBJ2-3,TRBD1,NA,13,CASRDRGTDTQYF,TGTGCCAGCCGGGACAGGGGCACAGATACGCAGTATTTT
TRBV5-1,TRBJ2-3,NA,NA,14,CASRGEFSTDTQYF,TGCGCCAGCAGGGGCGAATTTTCCACAGATACGCAGTATTTT
TRBV12-3/TRBV12-4,TRBJ1-2,NA,NA,12,CASSEGNIPYTF,TGTGCCAGCTCAGAGGGGAACATTCCCTACACCTTC
TRBV7-9,TRBJ2-3,TRBD2,NA,19,CASSFIRLAERGGADTQYF,TGTGCCAGCAGCTTTATACGACTAGCGGAGAGGGGGGGAGCAGATACGCAGTATTTT
TRBV7-2,TRBJ2-1,TRBD2,NA,17,CASSSGTGLAGADEQFF,TGTGCCAGCAGCTCAGGAACCGGGCTAGCGGGAGCGGATGAGCAGTTCTTC
TRBV6-1,TRBJ2-1,TRBD2,NA,14,CASTLAGMHNEQFF,TGTGCCAGCACTCTAGCGGGGATGCACAATGAGCAGTTCTTC
TRBV4-1,TRBJ1-5,NA,NA,17,CASSQGGGGDSRQPQHF,TGCGCCAGCAGCCAAGGAGGAGGGGGAGACAGCCGTCAGCCCCAGCATTTT
TRBV12-3/TRBV12-4,TRBJ2-5,NA,NA,14,CASSTYRVQETQYF,TGTGCCAGCAGTACCTACAGGGTCCAAGAGACCCAGTACTTC
TRBV12-3/TRBV12-4,TRBJ2-5,TRBD1,NA,14,CASSLDRVGETQYF,TGTGCCAGCAGTTTGGACAGGGTAGGGGAGACCCAGTACTTC
TRBV24-1,TRBJ1-1,NA,NA,14,CATEDGGLNTEAFF,TGTGCCACCGAAGACGGGGGACTGAACACTGAAGCTTTCTTT
TRBV6-2/TRBV6-3,TRBJ2-7,TRBD2,few,15,CASRRSGRPPYEQYF,TGTGCCAGCAGGCGTAGCGGGAGGCCTCCCTACGAGCAGTACTTC
TRBV14,TRBJ1-1,TRBD1,NA,14,CASSQGDRGTEAFF,TGTGCCAGCAGCCAAGGAGACAGGGGCACTGAAGCTTTCTTT
TRBV7-9,TRBJ2-1,TRBD2,few,15,CASSLASGRAGEQFF,TGTGCCAGCAGCTTAGCTAGCGGGAGGGCGGGGGAGCAGTTCTTC
TRBV24-1,TRBJ2-3,TRBD2,NA,19,CATSDYRTSGGLRTDTQYF,TGTGCCACCAGTGATTACCGGACTAGCGGGGGGTTACGCACAGATACGCAGTATTTT
TRBV6-1,TRBJ1-2,TRBD1,few,14,CASSPQTGNYGYTF,TGTGCCAGCAGTCCCCAGACAGGGAACTATGGCTACACCTTC
TRBV15,TRBJ2-5,TRBD1,few,15,CATSKDRGVGETQYF,TGTGCCACCAGCAAGGACAGGGGAGTGGGGGAGACCCAGTACTTC
TRBV6-6,TRBJ2-1,TRBD1,NA,12,CASSQNRGEQFF,TGTGCCAGCAGCCAAAACAGGGGTGAGCAGTTCTTC
TRBV12-3/TRBV12-4,TRBJ2-1,TRBD1,few,16,CASNLGAGTASYEQFF,TGTGCCAGCAACCTCGGAGCCGGGACAGCGTCTTACGAGCAGTTCTTC
TRBV11-2,TRBJ2-7,TRBD2,NA,15,CASSLGTSGVNEQYF,TGTGCCAGCAGCTTAGGAACTAGCGGGGTCAACGAGCAGTACTTC
TRBV20-1,TRBJ1-2,NA,few,13,CSARVQGAGGYTF,TGCAGTGCTAGAGTACAGGGCGCTGGTGGCTACACCTTC
TRBV18,TRBJ2-2,NA,many,15,CASSPLARNTGELFF,TGTGCCAGCTCACCGCTGGCCCGCAACACCGGGGAGCTGTTTTTT
TRBV4-1,TRBJ2-1,TRBD2,few,13,CASSPNLAGEQFF,TGCGCCAGCAGTCCGAACTTAGCGGGTGAGCAGTTCTTC
TRBV9,TRBJ2-7,NA,NA,14,CASSALDWAYEQYF,TGTGCCAGCAGCGCCCTAGATTGGGCTTACGAGCAGTACTTC
TRBV5-5,TRBJ1-3,NA,few,13,CASSLRRENTIYF,TGTGCCAGCAGCTTGCGGCGGGAGAACACCATATATTTT
TRBV24-1,TRBJ2-3,TRBD2,NA,13,CATGSGSTDTQYF,TGTGCCACCGGTAGCGGGAGCACAGATACGCAGTATTTT
TRBV20-1,TRBJ2-7,TRBD2,few,14,CSARGDYRSYEQYF,TGCAGTGCTAGAGGGGACTACCGCTCCTACGAGCAGTACTTC
TRBV7-2,TRBJ2-7,NA,NA,17,CASSLVSWGKASYEQYF,TGTGCCAGCAGCTTAGTGTCCTGGGGGAAGGCGTCCTACGAGCAGTACTTC
TRBV27,TRBJ2-2,TRBD1,NA,17,CASSFAPGQGATGELFF,TGTGCCAGCAGTTTCGCTCCGGGACAGGGGGCGACCGGGGAGCTGTTTTTT
TRBV20-1,TRBJ1-2,TRBD1,NA,15,CSPPGTGGSYYGYTF,TGCAGTCCCCCCGGGACAGGCGGTAGCTACTATGGCTACACCTTC
TRBV7-2,TRBJ2-2,TRBD1,few,15,CASSFDRGQSGELFF,TGTGCCAGCAGCTTTGACAGGGGGCAATCCGGGGAGCTGTTTTTT
TRBV15,TRBJ2-5,TRBD2,NA,17,CATSRGSGLAGVETQYF,TGTGCCACCAGCAGAGGCTCGGGACTAGCGGGAGTGGAGACCCAGTACTTC
TRBV7-8,TRBJ2-5,NA,NA,13,CASSFRHQETQYF,TGTGCCAGCAGCTTCCGCCATCAAGAGACCCAGTACTTC
TRBV5-6,TRBJ1-1,TRBD1,NA,16,CASSPRTGTLGTEAFF,TGTGCCAGCAGTCCCAGGACAGGGACCTTGGGAACTGAAGCTTTCTTT
TRBV20-1,TRBJ1-1,NA,NA,11,CSARRSTEAFF,TGCAGTGCGCGGAGATCCACTGAAGCTTTCTTT
TRBV9,TRBJ2-1,TRBD2,few,14,CASSVGTSGDEQFF,TGTGCCAGCAGCGTGGGGACTAGCGGAGATGAGCAGTTCTTC
TRBV7-2,TRBJ1-4,TRBD1,few,14,CASSRQGANEKLFF,TGTGCCAGCAGCCGGCAGGGGGCGAATGAAAAACTGTTTTTT
TRBV19,TRBJ2-1,NA,NA,16,CASSPNTGSSYNEQFF,TGTGCCAGTAGTCCAAATACAGGTAGCTCCTACAATGAGCAGTTCTTC
TRBV4-1,TRBJ1-1,NA,NA,13,CASSRVVNTEAFF,TGCGCCAGCAGCCGCGTAGTGAACACTGAAGCTTTCTTT
TRBV7-3,TRBJ2-7,NA,NA,13,CASSPPGSGEQYF,TGTGCCAGCAGCCCCCCGGGAAGTGGGGAGCAGTACTTC